This TCR beta chain is drawn from a study of T cell changes during pregnancy in multiple sclerosis. Sequencing was performed with immunoSEQ multiplex PCR; in TCRdb, only in-frame clones are kept and a portion is missing. The table has about 60,000 clones, approximately 95% seen once. Trimming stripped 8 bases from V and 0 bases from J, with 12 bases between. The germline gives CDR1 MRHNA, CDR2 SNTAGT. This CDR3 comprises 14 residues. This clonotype was obtained from a female donor with multiple sclerosis, enrolled in a pregnancy study. V gene TRBV6-4 combines with J gene TRBJ2-3; maybe TRBD2 (6 bases). The sample here was CD8+ T cells from peripheral blood mononuclear cells, taken in the second trimester of pregnancy. Written as DNA, the CDR3 is TGTGCCAGCGGCGGCGGGACTAGCACAGATACGCAGTATTTT. Amino acids: CASGGGTSTDTQYF.